Detailed here is one TCR beta chain. This sample stems from a study of T cell changes during pregnancy in multiple sclerosis. Data came from immunoSEQ multiplex PCR; TCRdb stores just in-frame clones and leaves some out. Of 55,000 to 70,000 clones listed, approximately 90% are singletons. The clonotype originates from a female donor in good health, enrolled as a control in a pregnancy study. The sample here was peripheral blood, taken in the second trimester of pregnancy.

CDR3 nucleotide sequence: TGTGCCAGCACCTCCGAGGCAGGAGGGGAGACCCAGTACTTC. Translation: CASTSEAGGETQYF. V usage is TRBV6-5 and J usage is TRBJ2-5, with a tentative D call TRBD2 (6 bases). The CDR3 sequence is 14 residues long. V was trimmed by 7 bases and J by 5 bases, leaving 17 bases between them. In germline, CDR1 is MNHEY, CDR2 SVGAGI.